Listed below are T cell receptor beta chains from one sample, sequenced in a study of shared clonotypes between healthy human individuals. Clones were sequenced by immunoSEQ multiplex PCR, and TCRdb holds only the in-frame ones, with some missing. This sample carries around 1.9 million clones, around 93% of them seen once, and the ten largest clones take about 1.7%. The specimen sequenced was naive CD8+ T cells from PBMCs. Receptors were obtained from a man aged 18 to 30 in good health. Some clones in this sample may be carry-over from other donors' samples. Each CDR3 is given with its conserved first and last residue. The order of the fields is CDR3 protein, CDR3 DNA, V gene, clone size, D gene, J gene. D genes are given only for firm matches. Only some rows state a clone size, as once, few, many or a class for expanded clones.

CDR3aa: CASRGYNEQFF
CDR3nt: TGTGCCAGCAGGGGCTACAATGAGCAGTTCTTC
v_gene: TRBV28
abundance: -
d_gene: -
j_gene: TRBJ2-1

CDR3aa: CSVVLPPLAYGYTF
CDR3nt: TGCAGCGTTGTCCTCCCCCCTCTGGCCTATGGCTACACCTTC
v_gene: TRBV29-1
abundance: -
d_gene: -
j_gene: TRBJ1-2

CDR3aa: CASSRIAGEYNEQFF
CDR3nt: TGTGCCAGCAGTCGGATAGCGGGAGAGTACAATGAGCAGTTCTTC
v_gene: TRBV9
abundance: -
d_gene: TRBD2
j_gene: TRBJ2-1

CDR3aa: CASSGTSGRAPYNEQFF
CDR3nt: TGTGCCAGCAGTGGGACTAGCGGGAGGGCCCCCTACAATGAGCAGTTCTTC
v_gene: TRBV2
abundance: -
d_gene: TRBD2
j_gene: TRBJ2-1

CDR3aa: CASSYSLAGAPYGYTF
CDR3nt: TGTGCCAGCAGTTACTCGTTGGCGGGGGCACCCTATGGCTACACCTTC
v_gene: TRBV6-5
abundance: -
d_gene: -
j_gene: TRBJ1-2

CDR3aa: CASSYGAAQETQYF
CDR3nt: TGTGCCAGCAGTTACGGGGCAGCACAAGAGACCCAGTACTTC
v_gene: TRBV6-5
abundance: -
d_gene: -
j_gene: TRBJ2-5

CDR3aa: CASSLRGAYEQYF
CDR3nt: TGTGCCAGCAGTTTGCGGGGCGCCTACGAGCAGTACTTC
v_gene: TRBV28
abundance: -
d_gene: -
j_gene: TRBJ2-7

CDR3aa: CASSLGQGGTDTQYF
CDR3nt: TGTGCCAGCAGTTTAGGGCAGGGTGGCACAGATACGCAGTATTTT
v_gene: TRBV27
abundance: -
d_gene: -
j_gene: TRBJ2-3

CDR3aa: CASSLGPSVEYNEQFF
CDR3nt: TGTGCCAGCAGCTTGGGTCCTAGCGTGGAGTACAATGAGCAGTTCTTC
v_gene: TRBV5-6
abundance: -
d_gene: -
j_gene: TRBJ2-1

CDR3aa: CASSLRLDIGTEAFF
CDR3nt: TGCGCCAGCAGCCTCCGCCTGGACATCGGCACTGAAGCTTTCTTT
v_gene: TRBV4-1
abundance: once
d_gene: -
j_gene: TRBJ1-1

CDR3aa: CASSLATGTGYTF
CDR3nt: TGTGCCAGCAGCTTGGCCACAGGGACTGGCTACACCTTC
v_gene: TRBV5-4
abundance: once
d_gene: -
j_gene: TRBJ1-2

CDR3aa: CASSSLQGVLWEKLFF
CDR3nt: TGTGCCAGCAGCTCACTTCAGGGTGTACTATGGGAAAAACTGTTTTTT
v_gene: TRBV7-8
abundance: -
d_gene: -
j_gene: TRBJ1-4

CDR3aa: CASSLLAGEGTDTQYF
CDR3nt: TGTGCCAGCAGCTTGTTAGCGGGAGAAGGCACAGATACGCAGTATTTT
v_gene: TRBV7-3
abundance: -
d_gene: TRBD2
j_gene: TRBJ2-3

CDR3aa: CASSMGFERSYEQYF
CDR3nt: TGTGCCAGTAGTATGGGGTTCGAGCGGTCCTACGAGCAGTACTTC
v_gene: TRBV19
abundance: -
d_gene: -
j_gene: TRBJ2-7

CDR3aa: CASSLFSGGADTQYF
CDR3nt: TGTGCCAGCAGCTTATTCAGTGGGGGCGCAGATACGCAGTATTTT
v_gene: TRBV11-2
abundance: -
d_gene: -
j_gene: TRBJ2-3

CDR3aa: CATASGYEQYF
CDR3nt: TGTGCCACAGCAAGCGGTTACGAGCAGTACTTC
v_gene: TRBV27
abundance: -
d_gene: -
j_gene: TRBJ2-7

CDR3aa: CASSLTGGNYGYTF
CDR3nt: TGTGCCAGCAGTTTGACAGGGGGCAACTATGGCTACACCTTC
v_gene: TRBV27
abundance: -
d_gene: TRBD1
j_gene: TRBJ1-2

CDR3aa: CASSLGSSFYGYTF
CDR3nt: TGTGCCAGCAGTTTAGGTAGCAGCTTCTATGGCTACACCTTC
v_gene: TRBV27
abundance: -
d_gene: -
j_gene: TRBJ1-2

CDR3aa: CASRALAGTEQYF
CDR3nt: TGTGCCAGCAGAGCTTTAGCGGGAACCGAGCAGTACTTC
v_gene: TRBV28
abundance: -
d_gene: TRBD2
j_gene: TRBJ2-7

CDR3aa: CSVDGYTF
CDR3nt: TGCAGCGTTGATGGCTACACCTTC
v_gene: TRBV29-1
abundance: few
d_gene: -
j_gene: TRBJ1-2

CDR3aa: CASSRLAGDTDTQYF
CDR3nt: TGTGCCAGTAGTCGACTAGCGGGAGATACAGATACGCAGTATTTT
v_gene: TRBV19
abundance: once
d_gene: TRBD2
j_gene: TRBJ2-3

CDR3aa: CASSLALIGTSYEQYF
CDR3nt: TGTGCCAGCAGCTTAGCGCTTATCGGCACCTCCTACGAGCAGTACTTC
v_gene: TRBV7-8
abundance: -
d_gene: -
j_gene: TRBJ2-7

CDR3aa: CAISRGGRKETQYF
CDR3nt: TGTGCCATCTCCCGAGGGGGGCGAAAAGAGACCCAGTACTTC
v_gene: TRBV10-3
abundance: -
d_gene: -
j_gene: TRBJ2-5

CDR3aa: CASSRQVSGELFF
CDR3nt: TGTGCCAGCAGCCGACAGGTGTCCGGGGAGCTGTTTTTT
v_gene: TRBV7-9
abundance: once
d_gene: -
j_gene: TRBJ2-2

CDR3aa: CASSELKGAGTDTQYF
CDR3nt: TGTGCCAGCAGTGAGCTGAAGGGGGCGGGCACAGATACGCAGTATTTT
v_gene: TRBV6-1
abundance: -
d_gene: TRBD1
j_gene: TRBJ2-3

CDR3aa: CASSVTSFSYEQYF
CDR3nt: TGTGCCAGCAGCGTCACAAGTTTCTCCTACGAGCAGTACTTC
v_gene: TRBV9
abundance: -
d_gene: -
j_gene: TRBJ2-7

CDR3aa: CASSWTGGNTGELFF
CDR3nt: TGCGCCAGCAGCTGGACAGGGGGTAACACCGGGGAGCTGTTTTTT
v_gene: TRBV5-1
abundance: -
d_gene: TRBD1
j_gene: TRBJ2-2

CDR3aa: CSVVPRTGGWNEQFF
CDR3nt: TGCAGCGTTGTCCCCCGGACAGGGGGTTGGAATGAGCAGTTCTTC
v_gene: TRBV29-1
abundance: -
d_gene: TRBD1
j_gene: TRBJ2-1

CDR3aa: CASSTGQDPRFSYNEQFF
CDR3nt: TGTGCCAGCAGCACCGGACAGGACCCAAGATTTTCGTACAATGAGCAGTTCTTC
v_gene: TRBV21-1
abundance: -
d_gene: -
j_gene: TRBJ2-1

CDR3aa: CASSVAAGSWELFF
CDR3nt: TGTGCCAGCAGCGTAGCCGCGGGATCTTGGGAGCTGTTTTTT
v_gene: TRBV9
abundance: -
d_gene: -
j_gene: TRBJ2-2

CDR3aa: CSVAGSGQGASYEQYF
CDR3nt: TGCAGCGTTGCGGGGTCGGGACAGGGGGCCTCCTACGAGCAGTACTTC
v_gene: TRBV29-1
abundance: -
d_gene: TRBD1
j_gene: TRBJ2-7

CDR3aa: CASSVGTSAVDEQFF
CDR3nt: TGTGCCAGCAGCGTAGGGACTAGCGCGGTCGATGAGCAGTTCTTC
v_gene: TRBV9
abundance: -
d_gene: TRBD2
j_gene: TRBJ2-1

CDR3aa: CASSPGTSGHNEQFF
CDR3nt: TGTGCCAGCAGCCCGGGGACTAGCGGCCACAATGAGCAGTTCTTC
v_gene: TRBV5-6
abundance: -
d_gene: TRBD2
j_gene: TRBJ2-1

CDR3aa: CASSTGPQITDTQYF
CDR3nt: TGTGCCAGCAGTACGGGACCCCAGATCACAGATACGCAGTATTTT
v_gene: TRBV6-6
abundance: once
d_gene: -
j_gene: TRBJ2-3

CDR3aa: CASSLLGLAGLAGELFF
CDR3nt: TGTGCCAGCAGTTTATTGGGACTAGCGGGATTGGCCGGGGAGCTGTTTTTT
v_gene: TRBV27
abundance: -
d_gene: TRBD2
j_gene: TRBJ2-2

CDR3aa: CASRPPGPSGGTEAFF
CDR3nt: TGTGCCAGCAGACCGCCAGGTCCCTCCGGCGGGACTGAAGCTTTCTTT
v_gene: TRBV25-1
abundance: once
d_gene: -
j_gene: TRBJ1-1

CDR3aa: CASSLSSRQETQYF
CDR3nt: TGTGCCAGCAGCTTGTCATCTAGGCAAGAGACCCAGTACTTC
v_gene: TRBV5-6
abundance: once
d_gene: -
j_gene: TRBJ2-5

CDR3aa: CASSIIDRGLYNEQFF
CDR3nt: TGTGCCAGCAGTATCATAGACAGGGGGCTCTACAATGAGCAGTTCTTC
v_gene: TRBV27
abundance: once
d_gene: TRBD1
j_gene: TRBJ2-1

CDR3aa: CASRIAGGSYNEQFF
CDR3nt: TGTGCCAGCAGGATAGCGGGAGGGTCCTACAATGAGCAGTTCTTC
v_gene: TRBV27
abundance: -
d_gene: TRBD2
j_gene: TRBJ2-1